These T cell receptor beta chains were read from a single sample in a study of identical twins. TCRdb passed the 5' RACE reads through MiXCR, listing each CDR3 protein once. The repertoire holds roughly 250,000 distinct CDR3 sequences, with around 15% as singletons. What was sequenced was memory (CD45RO+) T cells sorted from blood. Receptor source: a woman between 18 and 29 years old in good health. Each CDR3 is given with its conserved first and last residue. The order of the fields is V gene, J gene, clone size, D gene, CDR3 protein, CDR3 DNA. D genes are given only for firm matches. Some rows mark clone size as missing; the rest say once, few, many or name a class of expanded clone.

TRBV20-1,TRBJ2-1,-,-,CSANQGYEQFF,TGCAGTGCTAACCAGGGGTATGAGCAGTTCTTC
TRBV18,TRBJ2-7,-,TRBD1,CASSYSGGEQYF,TGTGCCAGCTCATACTCAGGGGGCGAGCAGTACTTC
TRBV12-5,TRBJ1-5,few,-,CASGLGRDINQPQHF,TGTGCTAGTGGTTTGGGCCGGGACATCAATCAGCCCCAGCATTTT
TRBV15,TRBJ2-1,-,TRBD1,CATSSGQGYSEQFF,TGTGCCACCAGCAGCGGACAGGGGTACAGTGAGCAGTTCTTC
TRBV7-9,TRBJ1-4,few,-,CASSLDRVDEKLFF,TGTGCCAGCAGCTTAGACAGGGTGGACGAAAAACTGTTTTTT
TRBV7-2,TRBJ2-1,-,-,CASGLSGGGEQFF,TGTGCCAGCGGCCTTTCGGGTGGGGGAGAGCAGTTCTTC
TRBV6-5,TRBJ2-7,-,-,CASSYSQRAYEQYF,TGTGCCAGCAGTTACTCACAGCGGGCCTACGAGCAGTACTTC
TRBV5-1,TRBJ2-7,few,TRBD1,CASSWGDRDYEQYF,TGCGCCAGCAGCTGGGGGGACAGGGACTACGAGCAGTACTTC
TRBV19,TRBJ2-2,-,-,CASRLANTGELFF,TGTGCCAGTAGACTAGCGAACACCGGGGAGCTGTTTTTT
TRBV27,TRBJ2-4,-,TRBD1,CASRTTGMDIQYF,TGTGCCAGCAGAACGACAGGGATGGACATTCAGTACTTC
TRBV6-1,TRBJ2-1,-,-,CASRSQFGESYNEQFF,TGTGCCAGCAGGAGTCAATTCGGCGAGTCCTACAATGAGCAGTTCTTC
TRBV4-2,TRBJ2-5,many,TRBD1,CASSQETNRGRGETQYF,TGTGCCAGCAGCCAAGAGACGAACAGGGGGCGCGGAGAGACCCAGTACTTC
TRBV7-2,TRBJ1-2,-,-,CASSLARLVYTF,TGTGCCAGCAGCTTAGCGCGCTTGGTCTACACCTTC
TRBV4-3,TRBJ2-7,many,-,CASSPRLSLEQYF,TGCGCCAGCAGCCCGCGCTTAAGCCTCGAGCAGTACTTC
TRBV7-2,TRBJ2-3,-,-,CASSLAFLRGGTQYF,TGTGCCAGCAGCTTAGCGTTTCTACGGGGCGGTACGCAGTATTTT
TRBV12-3/TRBV12-4,TRBJ1-5,-,-,CASSLSGLPQHF,TGTGCCAGCAGTTTATCGGGATTGCCCCAGCATTTT
TRBV5-1,TRBJ1-6,-,-,CASSLAGGNNNSPLHF,TGCGCCAGCAGCTTGGCTGGCGGGAACAATAATTCACCCCTCCACTTT
TRBV30,TRBJ2-1,many,-,CAWTPGWREQFF,TGTGCCTGGACGCCGGGGTGGCGGGAGCAGTTCTTC
TRBV20-1,TRBJ2-5,few,TRBD2,CSARVPPSGGEETQYF,TGCAGTGCTAGAGTCCCTCCTAGCGGGGGAGAAGAGACCCAGTACTTC
TRBV20-1,TRBJ2-3,few,TRBD2,CSADGASGGPSTDTQYF,TGCAGTGCAGACGGGGCTAGCGGGGGCCCTAGCACAGATACGCAGTATTTT
TRBV5-1,TRBJ2-5,-,-,CASYPLAAQETQYF,TGCGCCAGCTACCCCTTAGCGGCTCAGGAGACCCAGTACTTC
TRBV15,TRBJ2-1,-,-,CATSRAGGGPNEQFF,TGTGCCACCAGCAGAGCCGGTGGGGGCCCAAATGAGCAGTTCTTC
TRBV6-5,TRBJ1-5,many,-,CASGQPQHF,TGTGCCAGCGGACAGCCCCAGCATTTT
TRBV6-2/TRBV6-3,TRBJ1-5,many,TRBD1,CASSYRGGGNQPQHF,TGTGCCAGCAGCTACAGGGGTGGAGGCAATCAGCCCCAGCATTTT
TRBV7-9,TRBJ2-5,many,TRBD2,CASSSLAGGGETQYF,TGTGCCAGCAGCTCCTTAGCGGGGGGAGGAGAGACCCAGTACTTC
TRBV7-3,TRBJ1-1,few,-,CASSANGRRGEAFF,TGTGCCAGCAGCGCCAACGGCAGGCGGGGTGAAGCTTTCTTT
TRBV7-9,TRBJ1-1,-,TRBD1,CASSQQGASTEAFF,TGTGCCAGCAGCCAACAGGGGGCGAGCACTGAAGCTTTCTTT